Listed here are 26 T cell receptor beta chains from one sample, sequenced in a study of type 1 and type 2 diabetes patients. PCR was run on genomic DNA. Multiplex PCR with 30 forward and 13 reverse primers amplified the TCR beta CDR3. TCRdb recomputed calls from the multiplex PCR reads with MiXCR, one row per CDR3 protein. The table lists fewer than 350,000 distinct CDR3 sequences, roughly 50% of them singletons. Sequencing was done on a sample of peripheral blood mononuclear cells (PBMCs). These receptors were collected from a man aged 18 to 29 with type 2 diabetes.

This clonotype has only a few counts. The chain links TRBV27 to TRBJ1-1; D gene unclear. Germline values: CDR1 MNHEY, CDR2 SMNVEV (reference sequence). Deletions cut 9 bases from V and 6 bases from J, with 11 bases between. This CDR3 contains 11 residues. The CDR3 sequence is CASRVGSEAFF. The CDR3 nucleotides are TGTGCCAGTCGGGTTGGCTCTGAAGCTTTCTTT.

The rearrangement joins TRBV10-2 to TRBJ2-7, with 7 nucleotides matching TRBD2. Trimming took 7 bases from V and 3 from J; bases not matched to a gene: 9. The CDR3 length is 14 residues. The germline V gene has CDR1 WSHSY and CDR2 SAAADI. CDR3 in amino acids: CASNSGLGFYEQYF. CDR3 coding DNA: TGCGCCAGCAATTCTGGACTAGGCTTCTACGAGCAGTACTTC.

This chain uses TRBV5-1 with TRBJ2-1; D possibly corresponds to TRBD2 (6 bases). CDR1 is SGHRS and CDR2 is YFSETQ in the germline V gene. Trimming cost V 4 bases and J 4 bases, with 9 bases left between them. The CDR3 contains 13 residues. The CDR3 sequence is CASSTGTYNEQFF. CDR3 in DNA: TGCGCCAGCAGCACTGGGACTTACAATGAGCAGTTCTTC.

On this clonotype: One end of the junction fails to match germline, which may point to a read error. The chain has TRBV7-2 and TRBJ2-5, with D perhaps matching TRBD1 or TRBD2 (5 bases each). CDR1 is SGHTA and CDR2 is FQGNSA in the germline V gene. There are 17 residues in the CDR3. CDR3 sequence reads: CATSSPIGAGAQETQYF. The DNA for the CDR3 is TGTGCCACCAGCTCCCCCATCGGGGCCGGGGCCCAAGAGACCCAGTACTTC.

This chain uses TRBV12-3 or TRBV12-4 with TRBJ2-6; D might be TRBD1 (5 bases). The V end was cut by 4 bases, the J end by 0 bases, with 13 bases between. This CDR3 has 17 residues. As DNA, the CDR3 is TGTGCCAGCAGTTGGGCAGGGTTCAGCTCTGGGGCCAACGTCCTGACTTTC. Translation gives CASSWAGFSSGANVLTF.

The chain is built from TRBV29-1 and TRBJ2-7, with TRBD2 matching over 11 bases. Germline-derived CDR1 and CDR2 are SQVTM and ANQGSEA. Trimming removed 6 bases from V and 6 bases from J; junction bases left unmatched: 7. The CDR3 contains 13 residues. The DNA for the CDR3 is TGCAGCGTGGGAACTAGCGGGAGAATCGAGCAGTACTTC. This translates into CSVGTSGRIEQYF.

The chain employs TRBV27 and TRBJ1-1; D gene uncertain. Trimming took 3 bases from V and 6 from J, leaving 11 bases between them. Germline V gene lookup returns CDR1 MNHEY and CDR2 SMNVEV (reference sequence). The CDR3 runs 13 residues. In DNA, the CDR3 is TGTGCCAGCAGTTTTGTTATGTCGCCTGAAGCTTTCTTT. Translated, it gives CASSFVMSPEAFF.

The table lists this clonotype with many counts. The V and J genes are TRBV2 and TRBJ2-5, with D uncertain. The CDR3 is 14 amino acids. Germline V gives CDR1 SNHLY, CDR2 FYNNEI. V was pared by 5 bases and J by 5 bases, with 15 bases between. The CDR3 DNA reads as TGTGCCAGCAGTACCGACGCCGGGCGGGAGACCCAGTACTTC. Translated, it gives CASSTDAGRETQYF.

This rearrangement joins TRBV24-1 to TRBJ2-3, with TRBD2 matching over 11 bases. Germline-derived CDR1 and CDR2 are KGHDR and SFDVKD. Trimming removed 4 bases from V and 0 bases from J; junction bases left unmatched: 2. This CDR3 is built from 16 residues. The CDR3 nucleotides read TGTGCCACCAGTGAGTCTAGCGGGAGGAGCACAGATACGCAGTATTTT. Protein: CATSESSGRSTDTQYF.

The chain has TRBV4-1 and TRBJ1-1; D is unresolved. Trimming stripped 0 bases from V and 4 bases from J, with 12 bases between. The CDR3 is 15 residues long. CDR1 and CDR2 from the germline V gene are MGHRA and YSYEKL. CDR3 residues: CASSQDRSLGTEAFF. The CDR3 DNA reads TGCGCCAGCAGCCAAGACCGGAGTCTGGGCACTGAAGCTTTCTTT.

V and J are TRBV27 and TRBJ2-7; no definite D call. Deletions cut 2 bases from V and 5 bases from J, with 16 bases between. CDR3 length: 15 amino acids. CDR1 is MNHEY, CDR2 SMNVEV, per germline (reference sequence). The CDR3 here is CASSLSWGKAHEQYF. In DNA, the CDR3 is TGTGCCAGCAGTTTAAGCTGGGGTAAGGCCCACGAGCAGTACTTC.

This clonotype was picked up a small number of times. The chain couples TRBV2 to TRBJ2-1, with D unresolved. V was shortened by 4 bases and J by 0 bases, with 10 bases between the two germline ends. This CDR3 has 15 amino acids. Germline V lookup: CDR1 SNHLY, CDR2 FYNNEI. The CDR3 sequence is CASSVASSSYNEQFF. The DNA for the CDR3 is TGTGCCAGCAGTGTCGCCTCGAGCTCCTACAATGAGCAGTTCTTC.

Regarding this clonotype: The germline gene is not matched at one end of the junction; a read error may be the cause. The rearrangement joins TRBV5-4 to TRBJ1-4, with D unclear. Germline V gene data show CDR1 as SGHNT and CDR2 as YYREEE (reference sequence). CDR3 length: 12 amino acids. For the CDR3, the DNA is TGTGCCAGTAGTACTGACTCAAGGAGGCTGCTTTTT. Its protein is CASSTDSRRLLF.

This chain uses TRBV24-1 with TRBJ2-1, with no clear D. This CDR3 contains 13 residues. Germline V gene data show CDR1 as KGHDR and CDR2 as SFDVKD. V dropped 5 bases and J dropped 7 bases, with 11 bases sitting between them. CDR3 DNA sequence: TGTGCCACCAGTGGTCACGATCAGAATGAGCAGTTCTTC. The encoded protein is CATSGHDQNEQFF.

The CDR3 region is CASSQEGLAGGLYEQYF. In DNA form, the CDR3 reads TGTGCCAGCAGCCAAGAGGGACTAGCGGGAGGTCTGTACGAGCAGTACTTC. The chain carries TRBV4-2 and TRBJ2-7; 15 bases map to TRBD2. This CDR3 has 17 amino acids. V gave up 0 bases and J gave up 4 bases; unmatched junction bases: 4. Per germline, CDR1 LGHNA and CDR2 YNFKEQ.

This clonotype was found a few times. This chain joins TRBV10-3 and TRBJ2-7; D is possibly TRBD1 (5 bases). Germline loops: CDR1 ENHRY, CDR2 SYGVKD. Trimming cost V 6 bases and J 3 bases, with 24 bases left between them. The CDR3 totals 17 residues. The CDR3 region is CAISPRSLVQGHYEQYF. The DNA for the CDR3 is TGTGCCATCAGCCCCCGTTCACTCGTCCAGGGCCACTACGAGCAGTACTTC.

The CDR3 bases are TGTGCCAGCAGCCCAAGCCAGGGGAGAAACACTGAAGCTTTCTTT. Translation: CASSPSQGRNTEAFF. The V call is TRBV2, the J call TRBJ1-1; maybe TRBD1 (6 bases). V gave up 6 bases and J gave up 2 bases, with 16 bases separating them. Per germline, CDR1 SNHLY and CDR2 FYNNEI. The CDR3 spans 15 residues.

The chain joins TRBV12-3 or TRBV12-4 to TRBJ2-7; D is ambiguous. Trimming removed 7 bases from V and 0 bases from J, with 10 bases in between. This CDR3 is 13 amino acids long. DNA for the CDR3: TGTGCCAGCATGGCAACCCCCTCCTACGAGCAGTACTTC. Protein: CASMATPSYEQYF.

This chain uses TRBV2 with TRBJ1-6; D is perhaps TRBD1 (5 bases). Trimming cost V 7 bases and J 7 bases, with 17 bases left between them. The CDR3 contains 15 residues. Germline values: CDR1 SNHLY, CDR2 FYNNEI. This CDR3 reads CASMKTDSLNSPLHF. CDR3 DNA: TGTGCCAGCATGAAGACAGACAGCCTAAATTCACCCCTCCACTTT. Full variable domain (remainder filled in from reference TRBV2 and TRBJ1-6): EPEVTQTPSHQVTQMGQEVILRCVPISNHLYFYWYRQILGQKVEFLVSFYNNEISEKSEIFDDQFSVERPDGSNFTLKIRSTKLEDSAMYFCASMKTDSLNSPLHFGNGTRLTVT.

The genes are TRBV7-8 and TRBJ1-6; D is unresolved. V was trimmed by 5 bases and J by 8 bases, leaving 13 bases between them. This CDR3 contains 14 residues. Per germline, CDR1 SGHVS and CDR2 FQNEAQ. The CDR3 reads CASSRRTGDSPLHF. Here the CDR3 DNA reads TGTGCCAGCAGCCGGAGGACGGGAGATTCACCCCTCCACTTT.

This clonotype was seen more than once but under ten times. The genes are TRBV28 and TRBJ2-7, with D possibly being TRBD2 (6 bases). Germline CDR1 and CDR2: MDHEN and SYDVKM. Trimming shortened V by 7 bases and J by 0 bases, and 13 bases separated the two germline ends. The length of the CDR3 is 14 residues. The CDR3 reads CASIRGGDSYEQYF. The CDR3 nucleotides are TGTGCCAGCATCCGAGGAGGGGACTCCTACGAGCAGTACTTC.

CDR3 DNA: TGTGCCAGCCCCAGGGGACTCCCGACTGAAGCTTTCTTT. It is translated as CASPRGLPTEAFF. This chain connects TRBV12-3 or TRBV12-4 to TRBJ1-1, with D perhaps TRBD1 (6 bases). Between the trimmed V and J ends, which lost 8 bases and 5 bases, there was a span of 15 bases. The CDR3 spans 13 residues.

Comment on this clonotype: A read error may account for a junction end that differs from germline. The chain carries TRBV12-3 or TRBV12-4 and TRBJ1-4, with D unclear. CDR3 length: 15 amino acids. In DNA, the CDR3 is TGTGCCAGCAGGGCTAGGACGGCAACTAATGAAAAACCGTTTTTT. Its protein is CASRARTATNEKPFF.

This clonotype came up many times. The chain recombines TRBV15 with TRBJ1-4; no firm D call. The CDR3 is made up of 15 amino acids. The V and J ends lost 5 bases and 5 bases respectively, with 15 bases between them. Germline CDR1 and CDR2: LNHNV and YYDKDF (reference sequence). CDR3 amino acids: CATSLLDGLNEKLFF. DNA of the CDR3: TGTGCCACCAGCCTGTTGGACGGACTAAATGAAAAACTGTTTTTT. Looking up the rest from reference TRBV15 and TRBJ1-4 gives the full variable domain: DAMVIQNPRYQVTQFGKPVTLSCSQTLNHNVMYWYQQKSSQAPKLLFHYYDKDFNNEADTPDNFQSRRPNTSFCFLDIRSPGLGDTAMYLCATSLLDGLNEKLFFGSGTQLSVL.

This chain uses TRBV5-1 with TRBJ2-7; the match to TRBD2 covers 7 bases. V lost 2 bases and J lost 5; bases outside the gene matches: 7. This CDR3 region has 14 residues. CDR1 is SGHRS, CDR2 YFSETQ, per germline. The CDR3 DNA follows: TGCGCCAGCAGCTTCGGACTAGATAGGAACGAGCAGTACTTC. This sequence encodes CASSFGLDRNEQYF.

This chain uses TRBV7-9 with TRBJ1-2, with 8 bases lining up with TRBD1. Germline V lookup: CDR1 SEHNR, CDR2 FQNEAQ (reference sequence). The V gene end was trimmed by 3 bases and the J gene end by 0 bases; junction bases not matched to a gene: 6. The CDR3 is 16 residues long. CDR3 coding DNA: TGTGCCAGCAGCTTGACAGGGGAATGGACTAACTATGGCTACACCTTC. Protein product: CASSLTGEWTNYGYTF.